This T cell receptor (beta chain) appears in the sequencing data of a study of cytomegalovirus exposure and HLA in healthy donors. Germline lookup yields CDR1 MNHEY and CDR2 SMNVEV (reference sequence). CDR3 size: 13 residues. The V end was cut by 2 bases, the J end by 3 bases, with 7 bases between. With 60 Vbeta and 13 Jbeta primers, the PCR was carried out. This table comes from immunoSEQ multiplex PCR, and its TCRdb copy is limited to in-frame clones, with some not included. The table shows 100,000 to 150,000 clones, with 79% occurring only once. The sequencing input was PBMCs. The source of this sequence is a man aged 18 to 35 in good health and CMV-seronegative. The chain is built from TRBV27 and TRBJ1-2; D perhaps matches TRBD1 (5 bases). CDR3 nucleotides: TGTGCCAGCAGTTTACAAGGGGACTATGGCTACACCTTC. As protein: CASSLQGDYGYTF.